A selection of T cell receptor beta chains follows, all from one sample in a study of blood T cells in healthy people across ages. TCRdb called the 5' RACE reads again in MiXCR, with one record for every CDR3 protein. Counted here are roughly 650,000 distinct CDR3 sequences, about a third occurring once; the ten biggest clones make up approximately 15%. The sequenced sample consisted of blood. The receptor source for this set is an elderly woman in good health. Each CDR3 is given with its conserved first and last residue. The D gene is left open where the match is weak. Size tells how often a clone was seen (once, few, many) or the class of an expanded clone, and some rows leave it out.

TRBJ2-4	TRBV27	many	TRBD2	16	CASRGTSVGAKNIQYF	TGTGCCAGCAGGGGAACTAGCGTCGGGGCCAAAAACATTCAGTACTTC
TRBJ2-3	TRBV20-1	.	TRBD2	14	CSLPGGPGADTQYF	TGCAGTTTGCCGGGAGGGCCTGGGGCAGATACGCAGTATTTT
TRBJ2-2	TRBV6-1	.	.	14	CASREVRGTGELFF	TGTGCCAGCAGGGAAGTGAGGGGGACCGGGGAGCTGTTTTTT
TRBJ2-2	TRBV6-6	many	.	17	CASSYQGGGGVTGELFF	TGTGCCAGCAGTTACCAAGGAGGGGGCGGGGTCACCGGGGAGCTGTTTTTT
TRBJ1-1	TRBV20-1	few	TRBD1	15	CSAYTDRATNTEAFF	TGCAGTGCCTATACCGACAGGGCCACGAACACTGAAGCTTTCTTT
TRBJ1-4	TRBV12-3/TRBV12-4	few	.	13	CASSLTGREKRFF	TGTGCCAGCAGCCTGACAGGACGTGAAAAACGGTTTTTT
TRBJ2-3	TRBV7-3	many	.	15	CASSPGAYGTDTQYF	TGTGCCAGCAGCCCCGGGGCCTACGGCACAGATACGCAGTATTTT
TRBJ1-2	TRBV7-9	.	TRBD1	14	CASGNGQGSRRYTF	TGTGCCAGCGGGAATGGACAGGGCAGTCGACGCTACACCTTC
TRBJ2-1	TRBV7-6	many	.	15	CASSYGGGGYNEQFF	TGTGCCAGCAGCTACGGGGGAGGAGGTTACAATGAGCAGTTCTTC
TRBJ1-5	TRBV4-1	many	.	15	CASSQDQGPDKPQHF	TGCGCCAGCAGCCAAGATCAGGGGCCCGATAAGCCCCAGCATTTT
TRBJ2-2	TRBV4-1	.	.	15	CASSQGEANTGELFF	TGCGCCAGCAGCCAAGGCGAGGCGAACACCGGGGAGCTGTTTTTT
TRBJ1-1	TRBV20-1	.	.	14	CSAPYSGLGTEAFF	TGCAGTGCTCCATATTCCGGGCTTGGGACTGAAGCTTTCTTT
TRBJ2-5	TRBV29-1	.	TRBD1	13	CSAARQGQETQYF	TGCAGCGCCGCTCGACAGGGGCAAGAGACCCAGTACTTC
TRBJ2-1	TRBV20-1	.	.	15	CSARAGASSYNEQFF	TGCAGTGCTAGAGCGGGAGCCAGCTCCTACAATGAGCAGTTCTTC
TRBJ1-2	TRBV5-1	many	.	13	CASSDSTNYGYTF	TGCGCCAGCAGCGACAGCACTAACTATGGCTACACCTTC
TRBJ2-3	TRBV11-2	many	TRBD2	16	CASSLGRGGGTDTQYF	TGTGCCAGCAGCTTAGGGCGCGGCGGGGGGACAGATACGCAGTATTTT
TRBJ2-1	TRBV9	many	TRBD1	16	CASSTPRTGGSNEQFF	TGTGCCAGCAGCACACCTCGGACAGGGGGTTCAAATGAGCAGTTCTTC
TRBJ1-2	TRBV20-1	few	.	12	CSASPQGLGYTF	TGCAGTGCTAGTCCGCAGGGACTGGGCTACACCTTC
TRBJ1-4	TRBV7-9	many	.	14	CASSSGVIAEKLFF	TGTGCCAGCAGTTCCGGAGTTATAGCCGAAAAACTGTTTTTT
TRBJ2-7	TRBV5-1	.	.	16	CASSLWQGGSYNEQYF	TGCGCCAGCAGCTTGTGGCAGGGTGGATCCTACAATGAGCAGTACTTC
TRBJ1-2	TRBV2	.	.	13	CACNEGANYGYTF	TGTGCCTGCAATGAGGGGGCTAACTATGGCTACACCTTC
TRBJ1-2	TRBV7-2	.	.	17	CASSLVPDRTDDYGYTF	TGTGCCAGCAGCTTAGTCCCAGACCGGACAGATGACTATGGCTACACCTTC
TRBJ1-5	TRBV7-2	many	TRBD1	15	CASSSVDRANQPQHF	TGTGCCAGCAGCTCCGTCGACAGGGCCAATCAGCCCCAGCATTTT
TRBJ1-5	TRBV20-1	many	.	13	CSAKGQGHQPQHF	TGCAGTGCTAAGGGTCAGGGCCATCAGCCCCAGCATTTT
TRBJ1-5	TRBV20-1	.	TRBD1	15	CSTGQGRASNQPQHF	TGCAGTACGGGACAGGGAAGAGCTAGCAATCAGCCCCAGCATTTT
TRBJ1-6	TRBV10-3	many	.	17	CAINSQPGTGDNSPLHF	TGTGCCATCAATTCCCAACCCGGGACGGGGGATAATTCACCCCTCCACTTT
TRBJ2-1	TRBV7-2	many	.	18	CASSLLSATRLSYNEQFF	TGTGCCAGCAGCTTACTCTCAGCGACCAGGTTATCCTACAATGAGCAGTTCTTC
TRBJ2-5	TRBV29-1	.	TRBD2	12	CSVRGEGETQYF	TGCAGCGTACGGGGGGAGGGAGAGACCCAGTACTTC